This T cell receptor beta chain emerged from a study of siplizumab effects on memory and regulatory T cells. Germline CDR1 and CDR2: SGHTA and FQGNSA. V was pared by 0 bases and J by 1 base, with 6 bases between. CDR3 length equals 14 residues. TCRdb's table, derived via immunoSEQ multiplex PCR, lists solely in-frame clones and lacks some. The sample yields about 64,000 clones, roughly 96% seen once. Points on this clone: Its antigen is as yet unknown.

The study's findings and limits: Naive T cells seemed more diverse than memory cells and seemed major alloresponse contributors. A significant reduction in alloreactive sequences traceable to unstimulated CD4+ memory cells was produced by siplizumab. Treg-derived clones made up an average of roughly 66% of mappable alloreactive CD4+ clones with siplizumab and over 25% in controls.

V usage is TRBV7-2 and J usage is TRBJ1-1; no definite D call. Sequencing was performed on naive CD8+ T cells sorted from blood. The TCR was taken from a human donor in good health. CDR3 region: CASSLAGPNTEAFF. Here the CDR3 DNA reads TGTGCCAGCAGCTTAGCAGGGCCGAACACTGAAGCTTTCTTT.